A selection of T cell receptor beta chains follows, all from one sample in a study of shared clonotypes between healthy human individuals. Here immunoSEQ multiplex PCR was the method, and the copy in TCRdb shows in-frame clones only, minus some. This table has about 2 million clones, over 85% appearing once. Sample: naive CD4+ T cells sorted from blood. Receptors originate from a man aged 18 to 30 in good health. Both conserved end residues are part of each CDR3. The D gene is left open where the match is weak. Only some rows state a clone size, as once, few, many or a class for expanded clones.

v_gene	len	d_gene	abundance	j_gene	CDR3aa	CDR3nt
TRBV9	12	-	-	TRBJ1-6	CASSPDQPPLHF	TGTGCCAGCAGCCCAGACCAGCCTCCCCTCCACTTT
TRBV7-9	14	TRBD1	few	TRBJ2-7	CASRPTGDLHEQYF	TGTGCCAGCAGGCCGACAGGGGATCTCCACGAGCAGTACTTC
TRBV12-5	14	-	-	TRBJ1-1	CASGFRAKTTEAFF	TGTGCTAGTGGTTTTAGGGCCAAAACGACTGAAGCTTTCTTT
TRBV5-1	18	TRBD2	-	TRBJ2-5	CASSVGPSTSGLPETQYF	TGCGCCAGCAGCGTGGGACCCTCGACTAGCGGTCTCCCAGAGACCCAGTACTTC
TRBV6-1	13	TRBD1	-	TRBJ2-7	CASPANRGVEQYF	TGTGCCAGCCCCGCGAACAGGGGCGTCGAGCAGTACTTC
TRBV7-2	15	TRBD1	-	TRBJ1-4	CASSKQGQVNEKLFF	TGTGCCAGCAGCAAACAGGGGCAGGTTAATGAAAAACTGTTTTTT
TRBV19	15	-	-	TRBJ1-3	CASSMSGWRGNTIYF	TGTGCCAGTAGTATGTCTGGATGGCGGGGAAACACCATATATTTT
TRBV28	15	TRBD1	-	TRBJ1-6	CASSLNRGDNSPLHF	TGTGCCAGCAGCCTCAACAGGGGAGATAATTCACCCCTCCACTTT
TRBV2	14	-	-	TRBJ2-7	CASSVGTMNYEQYF	TGTGCCAGCAGTGTAGGGACCATGAACTACGAGCAGTACTTC
TRBV4-3	16	-	-	TRBJ2-4	CASSQGPGGAKNIQYF	TGCGCCAGCAGCCAAGGACCAGGGGGGGCCAAAAACATTCAGTACTTC
TRBV5-1	15	TRBD2	-	TRBJ2-7	CASSLLAGETYEQYF	TGCGCCAGCAGCTTACTAGCGGGAGAAACCTACGAGCAGTACTTC
TRBV5-1	18	-	-	TRBJ1-2	CASSWGSDSFNLGYGYTF	TGCGCCAGCAGCTGGGGATCGGACAGTTTTAACCTGGGCTATGGCTACACCTTC
TRBV4-1	20	TRBD1	-	TRBJ1-2	CASSQEPAGTGRPVAYGYTF	TGCGCCAGCAGCCAAGAGCCGGCCGGGACAGGGAGGCCCGTTGCCTATGGCTACACCTTC
TRBV28	15	-	once	TRBJ1-6	CASSPPQGSNSPLHF	TGTGCCAGCAGTCCCCCACAGGGATCTAATTCACCCCTCCACTTT
TRBV9	13	-	-	TRBJ1-6	CASSADGGSPLHF	TGTGCCAGCAGCGCGGACGGGGGTTCACCCCTCCACTTT
TRBV4-3	19	TRBD2	-	TRBJ2-5	CASSRATPGLAGEVETQYF	TGCGCCAGCAGCCGAGCAACTCCCGGACTAGCGGGAGAGGTAGAGACCCAGTACTTC
TRBV5-1	14	-	-	TRBJ2-7	CASSEVPGDYEQYF	TGCGCCAGCAGTGAGGTACCCGGGGACTACGAGCAGTACTTC
TRBV9	14	-	-	TRBJ2-3	CASSASLGTDTQYF	TGTGCCAGCAGCGCTAGCCTGGGTACAGATACGCAGTATTTT
TRBV25-1	17	-	-	TRBJ1-4	CASSRRQQIGTNEKLFF	TGTGCCAGCAGTCGGCGACAGCAAATTGGAACTAATGAAAAACTGTTTTTT
TRBV7-3	14	TRBD2	once	TRBJ2-7	CASSHTGTSYEQYF	TGTGCCAGCAGCCATACCGGGACTAGCTACGAGCAGTACTTC
TRBV4-3	14	-	-	TRBJ1-1	CASSRTGLDTEAFF	TGCGCCAGCAGCCGAACAGGGCTGGACACTGAAGCTTTCTTT
TRBV4-3	15	-	-	TRBJ1-1	CASSQDRQGPTEAFF	TGCGCCAGCAGCCAAGATAGGCAGGGACCCACTGAAGCTTTCTTT
TRBV27	17	TRBD2	once	TRBJ2-3	CASRSLSGGGYTDTQYF	TGTGCCAGCAGGTCTCTATCTGGCGGGGGTTACACAGATACGCAGTATTTT
TRBV2	15	-	-	TRBJ2-2	CASGRALLNTGELFF	TGTGCCAGCGGAAGGGCCCTACTGAACACCGGGGAGCTGTTTTTT
TRBV2	12	-	-	TRBJ2-1	CASQQVYYEQFF	TGTGCCAGCCAACAAGTCTACTATGAGCAGTTCTTC
TRBV4-1	14	-	once	TRBJ2-7	CASSPGPWSYEQYF	TGCGCCAGCAGCCCGGGGCCGTGGTCCTACGAGCAGTACTTC
TRBV9	19	-	-	TRBJ2-1	CASSVGKRGGPGLYNEQFF	TGTGCCAGCAGCGTAGGAAAAAGAGGAGGACCCGGACTCTACAATGAGCAGTTCTTC
TRBV30	15	-	once	TRBJ1-2	CAWSQGWGAGSSYTF	TGTGCCTGGAGTCAGGGGTGGGGCGCGGGTTCAAGCTACACCTTC
TRBV2	13	TRBD2	once	TRBJ2-5	CASGTRSRETQYF	TGTGCCAGCGGGACTAGAAGTAGAGAGACCCAGTACTTC
TRBV10-3	16	-	-	TRBJ2-1	CAISGGQGGLSDEQFF	TGTGCCATCAGTGGGGGTCAGGGTGGCCTTAGCGATGAGCAGTTCTTC
TRBV4-3	15	-	-	TRBJ1-2	CASSPDGLVDYGYTF	TGCGCCAGCAGCCCGGACGGTCTGGTGGACTATGGCTACACCTTC
TRBV5-1	16	TRBD2	-	TRBJ2-2	CASSSELAGVTGELFF	TGCGCCAGCAGCTCCGAACTAGCGGGAGTCACCGGGGAGCTGTTTTTT
TRBV6-1	14	TRBD1	-	TRBJ2-5	CASSETGYGETQYF	TGTGCCAGCAGTGAGACAGGGTACGGGGAGACCCAGTACTTC
TRBV30	14	-	-	TRBJ2-1	CAWSAGHSYNEQFF	TGTGCCTGGAGTGCCGGGCATTCCTACAATGAGCAGTTCTTC
TRBV7-2	15	TRBD2	-	TRBJ2-1	CASSSQGLAENEQFF	TGTGCCAGCAGCTCCCAGGGACTAGCTGAGAATGAGCAGTTCTTC
TRBV6-1	11	-	-	TRBJ2-1	CASTSTGEQFF	TGTGCCAGCACCTCGACCGGTGAGCAGTTCTTC